These T cell receptor beta chains were read from a single sample in a study of blood T cell repertoires in COVID-19. Method: immunoSEQ multiplex PCR; TCRdb's copy keeps in-frame clones and lacks some. The repertoire holds 150,000 to 200,000 clones, with about 86% as singletons. The sequenced sample was peripheral blood. The receptors derive from a woman in her fifties or sixties with COVID-19, enrolled during active disease. Each CDR3 is given with its conserved first and last residue. Fields, in order: clone size, V gene, D gene, J gene, CDR3 DNA, CDR3 protein. A D gene is named only where the DNA matches it firmly. The size field is filled for only some rows; it gives once, few, many or a size class.

size: -
V: TRBV12-5
D: -
J: TRBJ2-2
DNA: TGTGCTAGTGGTTTCGAAGGGGCGGACACCGGGGAGCTGTTTTTT
CDR3: CASGFEGADTGELFF

size: -
V: TRBV18
D: -
J: TRBJ1-5
DNA: TGTGCCAGCTCACCATTGGACAGACTTAGCAATCAGCCCCAGCATTTT
CDR3: CASSPLDRLSNQPQHF

size: -
V: TRBV28
D: -
J: TRBJ1-2
DNA: TGTGCCAGCAGTTTAGGACAGCTGAACTATGGCTACACCTTC
CDR3: CASSLGQLNYGYTF

size: -
V: TRBV6-5
D: TRBD2
J: TRBJ2-5
DNA: TGTGCCAGCAGTTACTCCCTAAGCGGGAACCAAGAGACCCAGTACTTC
CDR3: CASSYSLSGNQETQYF

size: -
V: TRBV5-6
D: -
J: TRBJ2-5
DNA: TGTGCCAGCAGCTCGGGCGACAGGCACCAAGAGACCCAGTACTTC
CDR3: CASSSGDRHQETQYF

size: -
V: TRBV15
D: -
J: TRBJ2-7
DNA: TGTGCCACCAGCAGAGATCTGGCGGGGCAACTTCAAAACTACGAGCAGTACTTC
CDR3: CATSRDLAGQLQNYEQYF

size: once
V: TRBV5-1
D: TRBD2
J: TRBJ2-1
DNA: TGCGCCAGCAGCAACCCGGGACTAGCGGGAGGTGAGCAGTTCTTC
CDR3: CASSNPGLAGGEQFF

size: -
V: TRBV29-1
D: -
J: TRBJ1-3
DNA: TGCAGCGCAGGGGATAACACCATATATTTT
CDR3: CSAGDNTIYF

size: -
V: TRBV27
D: TRBD2
J: TRBJ2-4
DNA: TGTGCCAGCAGTTTCACGGCTAGCGGGACCCTCCCATCAAACATTCAGTACTTC
CDR3: CASSFTASGTLPSNIQYF

size: -
V: TRBV21-1
D: -
J: TRBJ1-5
DNA: TGTGCCAGCACCCCTGACGCAGGCAATAGCAATCAGCCCCAGCATTTT
CDR3: CASTPDAGNSNQPQHF

size: -
V: TRBV9
D: TRBD1
J: TRBJ2-3
DNA: TGTGCCAGCAGCCGAACCGGGACAGGGTTTAGTTTTAGCACAGATACGCAGTATTTT
CDR3: CASSRTGTGFSFSTDTQYF

size: -
V: TRBV18
D: TRBD1
J: TRBJ2-2
DNA: TGTGCCAGCTTCGGGACAGGGGGAACCGGGGAGCTGTTTTTT
CDR3: CASFGTGGTGELFF

size: few
V: TRBV3-1/TRBV3-2
D: -
J: TRBJ1-2
DNA: TGTGCCAGCAGCCAAGATGGTAGGAGTCGAGGCTATGGCTACACCTTC
CDR3: CASSQDGRSRGYGYTF

size: -
V: TRBV9
D: -
J: TRBJ1-1
DNA: TGTGCCAGCAGCGTAGAGGGCAGGGCAGGGGAAGCTTTCTTT
CDR3: CASSVEGRAGEAFF

size: -
V: TRBV2
D: -
J: TRBJ2-1
DNA: TGTGCCAGCAGAAGGACTCTTGGTAATGAGCAGTTCTTC
CDR3: CASRRTLGNEQFF

size: -
V: TRBV7-2
D: TRBD2
J: TRBJ2-1
DNA: TGTGCCAGCAGCCCCGATACTAGCGGGAGGAGTGAGCAGTTCTTC
CDR3: CASSPDTSGRSEQFF

size: -
V: TRBV20-1
D: -
J: TRBJ2-1
DNA: TGCAGTGCCCGAGGGCAGTTCTTC
CDR3: CSARGQFF

size: -
V: TRBV27
D: TRBD1
J: TRBJ2-7
DNA: TGTGCCAGCAGTTTGCAGGCAGGGGGCATCTACGAGCAGTACTTC
CDR3: CASSLQAGGIYEQYF

size: -
V: TRBV5-5
D: -
J: TRBJ1-4
DNA: TGTGCCAGCAGCTTGTTCCCCGGGGGAGCGGCTAATGAAAAACTGTTTTTT
CDR3: CASSLFPGGAANEKLFF

size: once
V: TRBV6-6
D: -
J: TRBJ2-1
DNA: TGTGCCAGCAGCCCAGGGGCTAGAGCGCACAATGAGCAGTTCTTC
CDR3: CASSPGARAHNEQFF

size: many
V: TRBV20-1
D: -
J: TRBJ1-1
DNA: TGCAGTGCCCGCGGGATTTCTGAAGCTTTCTTT
CDR3: CSARGISEAFF

size: -
V: TRBV5-1
D: -
J: TRBJ1-3
DNA: TGCGCCAGCAGCTTGGATGGACTCTCTGGAAACACCATATATTTT
CDR3: CASSLDGLSGNTIYF

size: -
V: TRBV19
D: -
J: TRBJ1-5
DNA: TGTGCCAGTAGTTATTCTGTGAGCAATCAGCCCCAGCATTTT
CDR3: CASSYSVSNQPQHF

size: -
V: TRBV28
D: -
J: TRBJ1-5
DNA: TGTGCCAGCAGTACCCCGGAGGGTGGGAGCAATCAGCCCCAGCATTTT
CDR3: CASSTPEGGSNQPQHF

size: -
V: TRBV7-6
D: TRBD2
J: TRBJ2-1
DNA: TGTGCCAGCAGCTTCTCTAGCGGGAGTATGGATGAGCAGTTCTTC
CDR3: CASSFSSGSMDEQFF

size: many
V: TRBV4-3
D: -
J: TRBJ2-7
DNA: TGCGCCAGCAGCCAAGAACGGGGGAGACGGGCCGCCTACGAGCAGTACTTC
CDR3: CASSQERGRRAAYEQYF

size: -
V: TRBV5-1
D: TRBD1
J: TRBJ1-1
DNA: TGCGCCAGCAGCCTCCGGACAGGAAACACTGAAGCTTTCTTT
CDR3: CASSLRTGNTEAFF

size: once
V: TRBV6-2/TRBV6-3
D: -
J: TRBJ1-1
DNA: TGTGCCAGCAGTTACGGGCGGGTAATGAACACTGAAGCTTTCTTT
CDR3: CASSYGRVMNTEAFF

size: -
V: TRBV7-9
D: TRBD1
J: TRBJ1-1
DNA: TGTGCCAGCAACATAGGGACAGGGAACACTGAAGCTTTCTTT
CDR3: CASNIGTGNTEAFF

size: -
V: TRBV7-9
D: -
J: TRBJ2-1
DNA: TGTGCCAGCAGCACGGCTTTGGGAGTCTACAATGAGCAGTTCTTC
CDR3: CASSTALGVYNEQFF

size: -
V: TRBV19
D: -
J: TRBJ2-7
DNA: TGTGCCAGTAGTCGTAAGGGGCTACAATACGAGCAGTACTTC
CDR3: CASSRKGLQYEQYF

size: -
V: TRBV3-1/TRBV3-2
D: TRBD1
J: TRBJ2-4
DNA: TGTGCCAGCAGCCAAGATAAGGGGACAGGGGTACTGGCCAAAAACATTCAGTACTTC
CDR3: CASSQDKGTGVLAKNIQYF

size: few
V: TRBV30
D: -
J: TRBJ1-6
DNA: TGTGCCTGGAGTGACAGGGCCGGGAATTCACCCCTCCACTTT
CDR3: CAWSDRAGNSPLHF

size: -
V: TRBV18
D: -
J: TRBJ1-4
DNA: TGTGCCAGCTCACCTACGACAGGTGAAAAACTGTTTTTT
CDR3: CASSPTTGEKLFF

size: -
V: TRBV6-4
D: TRBD2
J: TRBJ2-2
DNA: TGTGCCAGCAGTGACGGGACTAGCGGGAACACCGGGGAGCTGTTTTTT
CDR3: CASSDGTSGNTGELFF

size: -
V: TRBV30
D: -
J: TRBJ1-1
DNA: TGTGCCTGGAGTGTGAGGGTTGTCGGGGCTTTCTTT
CDR3: CAWSVRVVGAFF

size: -
V: TRBV5-1
D: -
J: TRBJ2-7
DNA: TGCGCCAGCAGCTTGGTGTCGGGAGCGGTCGAGCAGTACTTC
CDR3: CASSLVSGAVEQYF

size: -
V: TRBV23-1
D: -
J: TRBJ2-7
DNA: TGCGCCAGCAGTCAAAACTACAGGGCGTCCTACGAGCAGTACTTC
CDR3: CASSQNYRASYEQYF

size: -
V: TRBV20-1
D: -
J: TRBJ2-5
DNA: TGCAGTGCCATTGTGTTTGAGACCCAGTACTTC
CDR3: CSAIVFETQYF

size: few
V: TRBV4-2
D: -
J: TRBJ1-2
DNA: TGTGCCAGCAGCCAAGTTGCGTCTGCATCCGCGTTTACCTATGGCTACACCTTC
CDR3: CASSQVASASAFTYGYTF

size: -
V: TRBV6-5
D: -
J: TRBJ2-7
DNA: TGTGCCAGCAGTTACAGACTAGGGGAATCCGGCTTCGAGCAGTACTTC
CDR3: CASSYRLGESGFEQYF

size: -
V: TRBV7-9
D: -
J: TRBJ2-7
DNA: TGTGCCAGCAGCTTTCTGGCCTCCGAGCAGTACTTC
CDR3: CASSFLASEQYF

size: -
V: TRBV7-2
D: -
J: TRBJ2-7
DNA: TGTGCCAGCAGCTTTCCCGGACAGTCCTTCTACGAGCAGTACTTC
CDR3: CASSFPGQSFYEQYF

size: -
V: TRBV6-5
D: -
J: TRBJ1-1
DNA: TGTGCCAGCAGTTACTCCCCCAGGGTGGGTACTGAAGCTTTCTTT
CDR3: CASSYSPRVGTEAFF

size: -
V: TRBV6-2/TRBV6-3
D: TRBD1
J: TRBJ1-2
DNA: TGTGCCAGCAGTGTCCCAGGGGGCTGGGGCTATGGCTACACCTTC
CDR3: CASSVPGGWGYGYTF

size: -
V: TRBV27
D: TRBD2
J: TRBJ2-3
DNA: TGTGCCAGCAAACTAGCGGAATACACAGATACGCAGTATTTT
CDR3: CASKLAEYTDTQYF

size: -
V: TRBV19
D: TRBD1
J: TRBJ1-2
DNA: TGTGCCAGTAGCGCCGGGACAGGGGTCGGGAACTATGGCTACACCTTC
CDR3: CASSAGTGVGNYGYTF

size: -
V: TRBV19
D: -
J: TRBJ1-1
DNA: TGTGCCAGTAGTACGGACAGGAACACTGAAGCTTTCTTT
CDR3: CASSTDRNTEAFF

size: -
V: TRBV6-2/TRBV6-3
D: TRBD1
J: TRBJ2-2
DNA: TGTGCCAGCAGTTTGTTTATTTTAGGGGGCTACGGTCTAGCGAACACCGGGGAGCTGTTTTTT
CDR3: CASSLFILGGYGLANTGELFF